This passage covers 30 T cell receptor beta chains from one sample sequenced in a study of technical replicates of blood from several donors. Profiled with immunoSEQ multiplex PCR; TCRdb holds only in-frame clones, not every one. Of about 100,000 clones listed, around 95% were seen once; the top ten hold approximately 0.22%. The sequenced sample was T cells isolated from PBMCs. The receptors originated from a human donor in good health.

V is TRBV19 and J is TRBJ2-1, with D perhaps matching TRBD2 (5 bases). The CDR3 covers 12 residues. The V gene lost 1 base and the J gene lost 9 bases, with 7 bases spanning the gap. Looked up from germline, CDR1 is LNHDA and CDR2 is SQIVND (reference sequence). The CDR3 DNA reads as TGTGCCAGTAGTATAGGAGGGTTTGAGCAGTTCTTC. Translated, it gives CASSIGGFEQFF. The complete variable domain, with remaining parts taken from reference TRBV19 and TRBJ2-1, reads DGGITQSPKYLFRKEGQNVTLSCEQNLNHDAMYWYRQDPGQGLRLIYYSQIVNDFQKGDIAEGYSVSREKKESFPLTVTSAQKNPTAFYLCASSIGGFEQFFGPGTRLTVL.

This sequence joins TRBV4-1 and TRBJ1-2; TRBD1 agrees at 12 bases. The germline gives CDR1 MGHRA, CDR2 YSYEKL. The CDR3 totals 16 residues. Trimming cost V 4 bases and J 4 bases; bases outside gene matches: 7. The CDR3 spells CASSLSGTGGSYGYTF. The CDR3 nucleotides are TGCGCCAGCAGCCTTTCGGGGACAGGGGGCAGCTATGGCTACACCTTC.

The chain combines TRBV7-9 with TRBJ2-7; a possible D gene is TRBD1 (6 bases). The CDR3 has 12 amino acids. Germline V gene lookup returns CDR1 SEHNR and CDR2 FQNEAQ (reference sequence). Trimming removed 6 bases from V and 7 bases from J, with 13 bases in between. CDR3 amino acids: CASRLQGGEQYF. CDR3 coding DNA: TGTGCCAGCAGGCTACAGGGTGGTGAGCAGTACTTC.

The chain combines TRBV19 with TRBJ2-7; TRBD1 aligns across 7 bases. The CDR3 consists of 14 residues. The trim removed 5 bases at V and 2 bases at J, leaving 6 bases unmatched. CDR1 is LNHDA and CDR2 is SQIVND in the germline V gene (reference sequence). The chain's CDR3 is CASSPRDSPYEQYF. CDR3 in DNA: TGTGCCAGTAGTCCCCGGGACAGCCCCTACGAGCAGTACTTC.

This clone was seen more than once but under ten times. The genes are TRBV7-9 and TRBJ1-6; a weak D match, TRBD1 (5 bases). From germline, CDR1 is SEHNR and CDR2 FQNEAQ (reference sequence). CDR3 length: 13 amino acids. V gave up 2 bases and J gave up 9 bases, with 8 bases separating them. The CDR3 sequence is CASSLQGGSPLHF. As DNA, the CDR3 is TGTGCCAGCAGCTTACAGGGAGGTTCACCCCTCCACTTT.

This chain links TRBV4-1 with TRBJ1-6; possible D gene TRBD1, 6 bases. Germline V CDR1 and CDR2: MGHRA, YSYEKL. Trimming stripped 0 bases from V and 7 bases from J, with 13 bases between. This CDR3 has 16 residues. In nucleotides, the CDR3 is TGCGCCAGCAGCCAAGATTCGTCCCAGGGGAATTCACCCCTCCACTTT. Translation gives CASSQDSSQGNSPLHF.

The chain employs TRBV18 and TRBJ1-5, with D uncertain. The CDR3 is made up of 12 amino acids. The germline V and J ends were trimmed by 4 bases and 9 bases, with 10 bases remaining between them. From germline, CDR1 is KGHSH and CDR2 LQKENI. The CDR3 spells CASSHSEGPQHF. CDR3 in DNA: TGTGCCAGCTCACACAGTGAAGGGCCCCAGCATTTT.

The CDR3 DNA follows: TGTGCCAGCAGTTACTCGGGGGGGGAGTCCTATGGCTACACCTTC. Protein: CASSYSGGESYGYTF. The chain links TRBV6-6 to TRBJ1-2; a possible D gene is TRBD1 (5 bases). In germline, CDR1 is MNHNY, CDR2 SVGAGI (reference sequence). The CDR3 sequence is 15 residues long. V shed 0 bases and J shed 4 bases, with 12 bases lying between them.

This chain uses TRBV11-3 with TRBJ1-5; D is perhaps TRBD1 (5 bases). The CDR3 contains 16 residues. Germline-derived CDR1 and CDR2 are SGHNT and YENEEA. V was pared by 5 bases and J by 0 bases, with 14 bases between. CDR3 DNA: TGTGCCAGCAGCGCTCGTAGGGGAAATAGCAATCAGCCCCAGCATTTT. It codes for CASSARRGNSNQPQHF.

This clone came up once. This chain connects TRBV7-2 to TRBJ2-1; the D is unclear. Germline CDR1 is SGHTA and CDR2 is FQGNSA. CDR3 length: 13 residues. The V end lost 1 base, the J end lost 12 bases, and 13 bases lay between the germline ends. For the CDR3, the DNA is TGTGCCAGCAGCTTAGGAGGAAGTCACGGGCAGTTCTTC. Residues: CASSLGGSHGQFF. The full variable domain, rest sourced from reference TRBV7-2 and TRBJ2-1, is GAGVSQSPSNKVTEKGKDVELRCDPISGHTALYWYRQSLGQGLEFLIYFQGNSAPDKSGLPSDRFSAERTGGSVSTLTIQRTQQEDSAVYLCASSLGGSHGQFFGPGTRLTVL.

CDR3 protein: CASSLAPGAFF. In nucleotides, the CDR3 is TGTGCCAGCAGCTTAGCCCCGGGGGCTTTCTTT. The V call is TRBV7-9, the J call TRBJ1-1; D unclear. The germline V gene has CDR1 SEHNR and CDR2 FQNEAQ (reference sequence). With 0 bases removed from V and 11 bases from J, the gap between germline ends came to 7 bases. CDR3 size: 11 residues.

This clone was observed a single time. V usage is TRBV28 and J usage is TRBJ1-5; 7 bases line up with TRBD1. The trim removed 7 bases at V and 4 bases at J, leaving 7 bases unmatched. The CDR3 covers 14 residues. The germline CDR1 and CDR2 sequences are MDHEN and SYDVKM. In DNA, the CDR3 is TGTGCCAGCACCCAGGGGGTGTTGAATCAGCCCCAGCATTTT. This translates into CASTQGVLNQPQHF.

V gene TRBV18 combines with J gene TRBJ1-4, with 8 bases identical to TRBD1. This CDR3 comprises 23 residues. Germline V CDR1 and CDR2: KGHSH, LQKENI. V lost 3 bases, J lost 5 bases, and 29 bases stayed unmatched. CDR3 in amino acids: CASSPLRLLGTGRPHDQNEKLFF. The CDR3, as DNA: TGTGCCAGCTCACCCCTCCGGCTACTGGGGACAGGAAGGCCCCATGACCAAAATGAAAAACTGTTTTTT.

The gene calls are TRBV5-6 and TRBJ1-2; D is possibly TRBD1 (5 bases). The CDR3 is made up of 14 amino acids. V was shortened by 0 bases and J by 8 bases, with 14 bases between the two germline ends. Germline V lookup: CDR1 SGHDT, CDR2 YYEEEE. CDR3 nucleotide sequence: TGTGCCAGCAGCTTGGGTTTGGGGGGGGACGGCTACACCTTC. Amino acid sequence: CASSLGLGGDGYTF.

J is TRBJ1-2 and V is TRBV7-8; D unresolved. Per the germline V gene, CDR1 is SGHVS and CDR2 is FQNEAQ. The V and J ends lost 0 bases and 6 bases respectively, with 11 bases between them. CDR3 length: 14 residues. This chain's CDR3 is CASSLARKGDGYTF. The CDR3, as DNA: TGTGCCAGCAGCTTAGCGCGAAAAGGAGATGGCTACACCTTC. The variable domain in full, with the rest retrieved from reference TRBV7-8 and TRBJ1-2, is GAGVSQSPRYKVAKRGQDVALRCDPISGHVSLFWYQQALGQGPEFLTYFQNEAQLDKSGLPSDRFFAERPEGSVSTLKIQRTQQEDSAVYLCASSLARKGDGYTFGSGTRLTVV.

J is TRBJ1-1 and V is TRBV21-1; the table assigns TRBD1, which was not confirmed against the DNA. TRBV21-1 is recorded as a pseudogene. This CDR3 has 18 residues. The CDR3: CASSKGDRDRGSDTEAFF. In DNA form, the CDR3 reads TGTGCCAGCAGCAAAGGAGACCGGGACAGGGGATCGGACACTGAAGCTTTCTTT.

The chain employs TRBV29-1 and TRBJ1-2; 9 bases fit TRBD1. The V gene's germline CDR1 is SQVTM and CDR2 ANQGSEA. J gave up 4 bases and V 6 bases, and 6 bases lay outside the gene matches. The CDR3 contains 13 residues. Here the CDR3 DNA reads TGCAGCGTGGGGGACAGGGACACCTATGGCTACACCTTC. Translating it yields CSVGDRDTYGYTF.

The chain employs TRBV5-1 and TRBJ2-1; 7 bases line up with TRBD1. The CDR3 totals 17 residues. CDR1 and CDR2 (germline): SGHRS, YFSETQ. V trimming: 4 bases; J trimming: 0 bases; junction bases outside the gene matches: 10. CDR3 amino acids: CASSPTPAGGSYNEQFF. DNA for the CDR3: TGCGCCAGCAGCCCAACACCAGCAGGGGGCTCCTACAATGAGCAGTTCTTC.

The chain combines TRBV5-1 with TRBJ2-2; D might be TRBD2 (6 bases). The CDR3 contains 18 residues. Looked up from germline, CDR1 is SGHRS and CDR2 is YFSETQ. V was shortened by 0 bases and J by 6 bases, with 21 bases between the two germline ends. The chain's CDR3 is CASSLVLALRKGPGELFF. The CDR3 DNA sequence: TGCGCCAGCAGCTTGGTTCTAGCGCTTCGAAAAGGGCCCGGGGAGCTGTTTTTT.

V is TRBV18 and J is TRBJ2-1; D is undetermined. This CDR3 is 14 amino acids long. The V gene's germline CDR1 is KGHSH and CDR2 LQKENI. The ends were cut back, 0 bases at V and 4 bases at J, with 7 bases in the middle. CDR3: CASSPPAGYNEQFF. The CDR3 DNA sequence: TGTGCCAGCTCACCACCGGCAGGTTACAATGAGCAGTTCTTC.

Only one count was recorded for this clone. V gene TRBV10-3 combines with J gene TRBJ2-1; TRBD2 aligns across 8 bases. The junction had 6 bases not matched to a gene; V was cut back by 0 bases and J by 5 bases. Per germline, CDR1 ENHRY and CDR2 SYGVKD. The CDR3 has 16 residues. This CDR3 reads CAISESTRGGNNEQFF. Here the CDR3 DNA reads TGTGCCATCAGTGAGTCGACTCGGGGGGGAAACAATGAGCAGTTCTTC.

The chain carries TRBV7-3 and TRBJ1-2; 8 nucleotides agree with TRBD1. The J segment lost 4 bases and the V segment lost 5 bases, leaving 3 bases of the junction unmatched. The CDR3 has 13 amino acids. Germline V gene lookup returns CDR1 SGHTA and CDR2 FQGTGA. As DNA, the CDR3 is TGTGCCAGCAGCCAGGGGGCCGGCTATGGCTACACCTTC. This codes for CASSQGAGYGYTF.

The V call is TRBV6-6, the J call TRBJ2-1; TRBD2 aligns across 11 bases. With 2 bases clipped from V and 8 bases from J, the junction kept 5 bases outside the gene matches. Germline CDR1 MNHNY, CDR2 SVGAGI (reference sequence). CDR3 length equals 15 residues. CDR3 protein: CASSYELAGEDEQFF. CDR3 nucleotide sequence: TGTGCCAGCAGTTACGAACTAGCGGGAGAGGATGAGCAGTTCTTC.

This clone was observed a single time. The V gene is TRBV11-3, the J gene TRBJ2-3, with D perhaps matching TRBD1 (5 bases). Between the trimmed V and J ends, which lost 2 bases and 7 bases, there was a span of 13 bases. CDR1 SGHNT and CDR2 YENEEA come from the germline V gene. The length of the CDR3 is 14 residues. The CDR3 loop is CASSLRGGGYTQYF. The CDR3, as DNA: TGTGCCAGCAGCTTAAGGGGTGGCGGCTATACGCAGTATTTT.

This clone has only one observation. The CDR3 loop reads CASSALVSSAGLAGNEQFF. In DNA, the CDR3 is TGTGCCAGCAGCGCCTTGGTTAGTAGTGCAGGACTAGCGGGGAATGAGCAGTTCTTC. V gene TRBV7-9 combines with J gene TRBJ2-1; 12 positions match TRBD2. With V trimmed by 5 bases and J by 7 bases, 18 bases remained unmatched. Per germline, CDR1 SEHNR and CDR2 FQNEAQ (reference sequence). The CDR3 extends over 19 amino acids.

The chain employs TRBV27 and TRBJ1-2; possibly TRBD1 for D (5 bases). The CDR3 sequence is 18 residues long. The V end was cut by 8 bases, the J end by 8 bases, with 33 bases between. The germline CDR1 and CDR2 sequences are MNHEY and SMNVEV (reference sequence). CDR3 residues: CASRDPAGYGSGIWGYTF. In DNA, the CDR3 is TGTGCCAGCCGAGACCCCGCAGGGTACGGATCTGGAATCTGGGGCTACACCTTC.

V is TRBV25-1 and J is TRBJ2-1; D is uncertain. The CDR3 covers 13 residues. V was clipped by 8 bases and J by 0 bases, with 8 bases between them. CDR1 MGHDK and CDR2 SYGVNS come from the germline V gene. CDR3 DNA sequence: TGTGCCAGCTCCGCCAGCTCCTACAATGAGCAGTTCTTC. Translated, it gives CASSASSYNEQFF. Full variable domain (missing parts from reference TRBV25-1 and TRBJ2-1): EADIYQTPRYLVIGTGKKITLECSQTMGHDKMYWYQQDPGMELHLIHYSYGVNSTEKGDLSSESTVSRIRTEHFPLTLESARPSHTSQYLCASSASSYNEQFFGPGTRLTVL.

V gene TRBV7-8 combines with J gene TRBJ2-2; TRBD2 matches at 12 bases. CDR1 is SGHVS, CDR2 FQNEAQ, per germline. This CDR3 spans 16 amino acids. With V trimmed by 5 bases and J by 7 bases, 8 bases remained unmatched. The CDR3 spells CASSHWTSGMVGELFF. DNA for the CDR3: TGTGCCAGCAGCCACTGGACTAGCGGGATGGTCGGGGAGCTGTTTTTT.

The V gene is TRBV6-1, the J gene TRBJ1-5, with TRBD1 as a possible D gene (6 bases). Trimming took off 2 bases at V and 3 bases at J, with 11 bases between the two ends. From germline, CDR1 is MNHNS and CDR2 SASEGT. This CDR3 spans 15 amino acids. The CDR3 protein is CASSEPAGDNQPQHF. The DNA of the CDR3 is TGTGCCAGCAGTGAACCTGCAGGGGACAATCAGCCCCAGCATTTT.

The chain employs TRBV14 and TRBJ2-7; D remains ambiguous. This CDR3 has 11 amino acids. Trimming cost V 3 bases and J 4 bases, with 4 bases left between them. Germline CDR1 is SGHDN and CDR2 is FVKESK. CDR3 nucleotides: TGTGCCAGCAGCCATCGGTACGAGCAGTACTTC. It codes for CASSHRYEQYF.